This T cell receptor beta chain stems from a study of T cells in women clearing cervical HPV infection. Looking at the study overall: Donors had HPV16-related CIN3 or worse; 2 had invasive cancer.

All participants had a single incident cervical HPV16 infection, and prevalent HPV16 infections were excluded. The length of the CDR3 is 14 residues. The V end lost 2 bases, the J end lost 9 bases, and 14 bases lay between the germline ends. CDR1 and CDR2 from the germline V gene are KGHSH and LQKENI. Remarks on this clone: The CDR3 end is not reached by the read, which stops 3 residues before it; the germline J gene fills it in.

Generated by immunoSEQ multiplex PCR, the TCRdb table keeps only in-frame clones and is missing some. The sample's table shows 25,000 to 35,000 clones. The sequence derives from a woman aged 18 to 75 with a cervical HPV16 infection that either progressed to CIN3+ or cleared (not recorded which). Sequencing was carried out using blood buffy coat. V is TRBV18 and J is TRBJ2-1; D might be TRBD1 (6 bases). The CDR3 DNA, read in part, is TGTGCCAGCTCACCAACAGGGACGGACGGTGAG. This sequence encodes CASSPTGTDGE. The full CDR3 reads CASSPTGTDGEQFF.